This record concerns one TCR beta chain sequence. This clone was seen a handful of times. Its antigen remains undetermined. Base qualities are not recorded, but no much larger clone differs from it by a single base. This CDR3 is also generated by other DNA sequences in the sample. The source of the sample is a study of blood T cell repertoires in COVID-19 (dated by TCRdb to 2019 to 2021). For context, the study as a whole: Collaborator samples came from the United States, Italy and Spain and covered acute and convalescent phases of COVID-19. Deeply sampled blood TCRbeta repertoires from subjects exposed to, actively infected with, or recovered from COVID-19 were included in the dataset. Samples were obtained from the ongoing ImmuneRACE study (first 160 participants) and from over 1,000 subjects provided by 6 global collaborators. Where HLA class I and class II types were available, the types were taken from metadata supplied by the sample provider, not from assay-based typing. The material from the prospective study consisted of cDNA or gDNA derived from T cells, B-cell-depleted T cells, or PBMCs. The sample metadata nearly always contained a de-identified subject ID, COVID-19 status, age in years and sex. The repertoires were released in a freely available public database meant as a resource for research on the immune response to SARS-CoV-2.

V and J are truncated by 2 bases and 0 bases respectively, leaving an intervening sequence of 9 bases. The CDR3, cysteine through phenylalanine, is 15 amino acids long. The retained sequence is limited to the CDR3, 45 bases, with the frame set at the first base. From the germline V gene, CDR1 is SGHRS and CDR2 is YFSETQ. General findings and caveats noted by the study authors: How much clinical and demographic metadata was included differed by source and by participant, and the metadata was provided uncurated.

One collaborating source in Seattle enrolled patients during active infection and followed them longitudinally through the course of disease. The collaborating institutions used their own protocols to collect whole blood in K2EDTA tubes. For TCRbeta analysis, collaborator samples were shipped as frozen whole blood, as isolated PBMCs, or as DNA extracted from either sample type. TCRbeta CDR3 regions were amplified from genomic DNA by means of the immunoSEQ Assay, a bias-controlled multiplex PCR. The authors' analysis ran thus. The number of nucleated cells in each sample was estimated by amplification of reference gene primers within the assay. To quantify the absolute abundance of each unique TCRbeta CDR3 rearrangement, sequence reads were collapsed and filtered. For each sample, productive Simpson clonality was calculated as the square root of Simpson's diversity index across productive rearrangements. TCRdb re-hosts the immuneACCESS table, in-frame sequences only. Its copies lack some clones; in the studies checked, an unresolved V gene accounts for under half of them, and the cause for the rest is not known. V and J calls and clone size follow that table, whereas D and trimming were derived from the DNA. For this sample there are 150,000 to 200,000 clones; roughly 84% appear just once. Of the sample, 15% to 20% is held by the ten largest clones.

The source of this sequence is an older person with COVID-19, enrolled during active disease. Sample: peripheral blood. The chain was built from TRBV5-1 and TRBJ2-1; perhaps TRBD2 is the D gene, with 6 bases matching. The DNA reads TGCGCCAGCAGCTTAGGACTAAGCTCCTACAATGAGCAGTTCTTC. It translates to CASSLGLSSYNEQFF.